The clone carrying this TCR beta chain occurred once. The CDR3 is made up of 14 amino acids. Germline CDR1 and CDR2: LNHDA and SQIVND (reference sequence). Trimming cost V 4 bases and J 2 bases, with 11 bases left between them. These data belong to a study of blood T cell repertoires in COVID-19. Data came from immunoSEQ multiplex PCR; TCRdb stores just in-frame clones and leaves some out. The data contain around 230,000 clones, around nine tenths of them singletons. This sequence joins TRBV19 and TRBJ2-5, with a weak D call TRBD1 (5 bases). Sequenced material: peripheral blood. This sequence originates from a man between 35 and 55 years old with acute or convalescent COVID-19. The CDR3 here is CASSRQTFQETQYF. CDR3 bases: TGTGCCAGTAGTAGACAGACTTTTCAAGAGACCCAGTACTTC.